What follows is one T cell receptor (beta chain) and its context. Its cognate antigen is unknown. This entry comes from a study of memory CD4+ T cells and cytomegalovirus serostatus. As originally analysed: After removing out-of-frame reads, 2 million to 2.5 million distinct TCRbeta sequences remained. Method: immunoSEQ multiplex PCR; TCRdb's copy keeps in-frame clones and lacks some. D and trimming come from the DNA, and the V and J calls and clone size come from that table. This sample has 70,000 to 95,000 clones; roughly 80% occur once, and the top ten carry about 0.72%. The sort gate was single viable CD3+CD4+CD8-CD45RO+ cells for memory CD4+ T cells. CDR3 size: 13 residues. V shed 1 base and J shed 8 bases, with 11 bases lying between them. Germline assignment: CDR1 SGHVS and CDR2 FNYEAQ. General study results and limits: Of around 160 reported CMV TCRbeta sequences, around 63 were found in memory CD4+ repertoires.

This TCR was recovered from an adult in good health and CMV-seronegative. Sequenced: memory CD4+ T cells from blood. This chain links TRBV7-6 with TRBJ1-2; D is undetermined. The CDR3 DNA follows: TGTGCCAGCAGCTTAGGAAGGGCCTCCGGCTACACCTTC. Its translation: CASSLGRASGYTF.